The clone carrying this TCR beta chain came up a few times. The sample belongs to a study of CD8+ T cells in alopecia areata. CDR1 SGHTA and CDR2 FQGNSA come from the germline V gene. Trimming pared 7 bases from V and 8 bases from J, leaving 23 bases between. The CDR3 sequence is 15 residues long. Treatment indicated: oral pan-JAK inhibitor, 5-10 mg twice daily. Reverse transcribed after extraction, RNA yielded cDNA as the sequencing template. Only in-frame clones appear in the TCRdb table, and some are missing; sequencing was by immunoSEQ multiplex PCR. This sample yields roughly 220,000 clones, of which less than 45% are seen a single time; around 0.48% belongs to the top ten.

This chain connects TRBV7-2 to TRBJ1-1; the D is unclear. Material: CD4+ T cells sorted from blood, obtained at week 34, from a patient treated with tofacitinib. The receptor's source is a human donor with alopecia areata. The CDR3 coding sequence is TGTGCCAGCAAGGCCTCCGAGGCCAATTGGCTCGAAGCTTTCTTT. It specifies CASKASEANWLEAFF.